The 17 T cell receptor beta chains presented below share a single source sample, sequenced in a study of shared clonotypes between healthy human individuals (dated by TCRdb to the early 2020s). The protocol used for the library was the immunoSEQ multiplex PCR assay. TCRdb took this table from immuneACCESS and kept in-frame rearrangements with V and J called. Such tables lack part of the clones; where checked against another copy, unresolved V genes explain under half of the gap, and the rest is unexplained. For this sample there are about 2.3 million clones; 85% to 95% appear just once. The ten largest clones take up more than 0.35% of the sample. Material: naive CD4+ T cells from PBMCs. The cell subset or site label, as the study defines it: CD45RA+ positively selected. Receptors were obtained from a man between 18 and 35 years old in good health. Some clones in this sample may be carry-over from other donors' samples.

A word on this clone: Other nucleotide sequences from this sample produce the same CDR3. The chain is built from TRBV30 and TRBJ2-2, with D unclear. Germline lookup yields CDR1 GTSNPN and CDR2 SVGIG (reference sequence). This CDR3 contains 11 residues. The ends were cut back, 1 base at V and 3 bases at J, with 0 bases in the middle. The CDR3 region is CAWSDTGELFF. CDR3 in DNA: TGTGCCTGGAGTGACACCGGGGAGCTGTTTTTT. Full variable domain (remainder filled in from reference TRBV30 and TRBJ2-2): SQTIHQWPATLVQPVGSPLSLECTVEGTSNPNLYWYRQAAGRGLQLLFYSVGIGQISSEVPQNLSASRPQDRQFILSSKKLLLSDSGFYLCAWSDTGELFFGEGSRLTVL.

This chain links TRBV9 with TRBJ2-3; the match to TRBD2 covers 8 bases. V was pared by 0 bases and J by 3 bases, with 12 bases of the junction left unmatched. The germline gives CDR1 SGDLS, CDR2 YYNGEE. This CDR3 comprises 18 residues. The CDR3 DNA sequence: TGTGCCAGCAGCGTAGGGGGCCGGGAGGGCTCGCGGACAGATACGCAGTATTTT. Its translation: CASSVGGREGSRTDTQYF.

This chain uses TRBV5-1 with TRBJ2-5, with 16 bases that match TRBD2. The length of the CDR3 is 16 residues. Germline CDR1 SGHRS, CDR2 YFSETQ. V shed 4 bases and J 6 bases; nucleotides not matched to a gene: 6. CDR3 nucleotide sequence: TGCGCCAGCAGCGCCGGGACTAGCGGGAGGGTAAAGACCCAGTACTTC. Translating gives CASSAGTSGRVKTQYF.

The genes are TRBV19 and TRBJ2-3; 10 bases match TRBD2. The CDR3 spans 15 residues. Germline CDR1 reads LNHDA; CDR2 reads SQIVND (reference sequence). V lost 5 bases, J lost 4 bases, and 6 bases stayed unmatched. For the CDR3, the DNA is TGTGCCAGTAGTTCTCCTAGCGGGAGAGCAGATACGCAGTATTTT. Translation: CASSSPSGRADTQYF.

The chain is built from TRBV2 and TRBJ2-5, with TRBD1 matching over 7 bases. Germline V lookup: CDR1 SNHLY, CDR2 FYNNEI. This CDR3 contains 13 residues. V trimming: 4 bases; J trimming: 5 bases; junction bases outside the gene matches: 4. The CDR3 spells CASSGGQPETQYF. DNA for the CDR3: TGTGCCAGCAGTGGGGGACAGCCGGAGACCCAGTACTTC.

This rearrangement joins TRBV7-3 to TRBJ2-5; 7 nucleotides align to TRBD1. This CDR3 has 13 amino acids. Germline loops: CDR1 SGHTA, CDR2 FQGTGA. Unmatched junction bases numbered 5, after V lost 5 bases and J lost 5 bases. The CDR3 DNA is TGTGCCAGCAGCCAACAGGGGTGGGAGACCCAGTACTTC. It codes for CASSQQGWETQYF.

This chain uses TRBV29-1 with TRBJ2-2; TRBD1 is a possible D gene (5 bases). The V end was cut by 7 bases, the J end by 6 bases, with 12 bases between. This CDR3 has 12 amino acids. Per germline, CDR1 SQVTM and CDR2 ANQGSEA. In DNA form, the CDR3 reads TGCAGCGGCACACAGGCCCCCGGGGAGCTGTTTTTT. Translation gives CSGTQAPGELFF.

CDR3 bases: TGTGCCAGCAGCGCTGGAGCTACGCCCACTAGCGGGAGGGGTAATGAGCAGTTCTTC. This encodes CASSAGATPTSGRGNEQFF. This rearrangement joins TRBV9 to TRBJ2-1, with 13 positions matching TRBD2. Germline V CDR1 and CDR2: SGDLS, YYNGEE. V shed 3 bases and J 7 bases; nucleotides not matched to a gene: 16. This CDR3 is built from 19 residues.

V and J are TRBV6-1 and TRBJ1-1; no clear D. The CDR3 is 15 residues long. CDR1 and CDR2 from the germline V gene are MNHNS and SASEGT. V dropped 10 bases and J dropped 0 bases, with 18 bases sitting between them. The CDR3 DNA sequence: TGTGCCACTCTTATGCAATCCCCAGTGAACACTGAAGCTTTCTTT. Its protein is CATLMQSPVNTEAFF.

The chain couples TRBV7-3 to TRBJ2-1, with 9 bases lining up with TRBD2. Per the germline V gene, CDR1 is SGHTA and CDR2 is FQGTGA. V trimming: 5 bases; J trimming: 9 bases; junction bases outside the gene matches: 17. The CDR3 covers 17 residues. DNA of the CDR3: TGTGCCAGCAGCATAAACCGGGGCGGGAGGGCCCTTGGTGAGCAGTTCTTC. Its protein is CASSINRGGRALGEQFF.

V gene TRBV7-6 combines with J gene TRBJ2-7; tentative D call: TRBD2 (5 bases). CDR1 and CDR2 from the germline V gene are SGHVS and FNYEAQ. Trimming shortened V by 3 bases and J by 5 bases, and 11 bases separated the two germline ends. The CDR3 spans 13 residues. CDR3 residues: CASSFTSNHEQYF. CDR3 bases: TGTGCCAGCAGCTTCACTAGTAACCACGAGCAGTACTTC.

This clone was observed a handful of times. The chain is built from TRBV27 and TRBJ1-1; D is perhaps TRBD1 (5 bases). The germline gives CDR1 MNHEY, CDR2 SMNVEV (reference sequence). Trimming pared 3 bases from V and 8 bases from J, leaving 13 bases between. CDR3 length: 13 amino acids. CDR3 sequence reads: CASSLRTPPEAFF. The CDR3 coding sequence is TGTGCCAGCAGTTTGCGGACACCCCCCGAAGCTTTCTTT.

The chain joins TRBV10-3 to TRBJ2-5; no reliable D call. V was trimmed by 8 bases and J by 5 bases, leaving 12 bases between them. CDR1 ENHRY and CDR2 SYGVKD come from the germline V gene. The CDR3 loop spans 12 amino acids. As DNA, the CDR3 is TGTGCCATCGGCGGAGACGGGGAGACCCAGTACTTC. Its translation is CAIGGDGETQYF.

The chain joins TRBV10-3 to TRBJ2-4; 7 bases map to TRBD1. The CDR3 runs to 14 residues. The germline gives CDR1 ENHRY, CDR2 SYGVKD. V shed 10 bases, J shed 3 bases, and the junction held 9 bases outside the gene matches. As DNA, the CDR3 is TGTGCCACCGGTCCCGGGACAGACAAAAACATTCAGTACTTC. As protein: CATGPGTDKNIQYF.

This chain uses TRBV10-3 with TRBJ1-1, with D perhaps matching TRBD1 (5 bases). V lost 5 bases and J lost 1, with 17 bases in between. The CDR3 length is 16 residues. The germline V gene has CDR1 ENHRY and CDR2 SYGVKD. The CDR3 region is CAISQRRGTGNTEAFF. In DNA, the CDR3 is TGTGCCATCAGTCAAAGACGGGGGACTGGGAACACTGAAGCTTTCTTT.

This chain joins TRBV11-2 and TRBJ2-5; TRBD2 aligns across 8 bases. J lost 2 bases, V lost 5 bases, and 10 bases had no gene match. The CDR3 runs to 16 residues. Germline-derived CDR1 and CDR2 are SGHAT and FQNNGV. CDR3 sequence reads: CASSLRLAPKQETQYF. In DNA, the CDR3 is TGTGCCAGCAGCCTTCGACTAGCGCCGAAACAAGAGACCCAGTACTTC.

CDR3 loop: CASSGGGASGRNEQYF. CDR3 coding DNA: TGTGCCAGCAGCGGTGGAGGGGCTAGCGGGAGGAACGAGCAGTACTTC. The chain couples TRBV7-3 to TRBJ2-7, with TRBD2 matching 11 bases. This CDR3 has 16 amino acids. Per germline, CDR1 SGHTA and CDR2 FQGTGA. Germline trimming cut 5 bases from V and 5 bases from J; bases unmatched to any gene: 11.